This T cell receptor beta chain is from a study of blood T cell repertoires in COVID-19. V lost 3 bases to trimming and J lost 3 bases, with 13 bases between them. This CDR3 has 15 residues. The V gene's germline CDR1 is KGHDR and CDR2 SFDVKD. Using immunoSEQ multiplex PCR, the repertoire was profiled, and TCRdb retains in-frame clones only, with some absent. The top ten clones hold 2.5% of a sample with 180,000 or so clones, around 87% of them seen once. The chain carries TRBV24-1 and TRBJ1-2, with D possibly TRBD1 on 6 matching bases. The sample consisted of peripheral blood. This clonotype was obtained from a man aged 35 to 55 with active or convalescent COVID-19. The CDR3 is CATSDRGAPDYGYTF. CDR3 bases: TGTGCCACCAGTGATCGGGGGGCGCCTGACTATGGCTACACCTTC.